Listed here are 27 T cell receptor beta chains from one sample, sequenced in a study of shared clonotypes between healthy human individuals. TCRdb keeps only in-frame clones here, not all; method: immunoSEQ multiplex PCR. The data show roughly 1,600,000 clones, roughly 98.5% seen once. The sequenced sample consisted of naive CD4+ T cells sorted from blood. Described subset: CD45RA+ positively selected. These TCRs come from a man aged 30 to 39 in good health.

The chain links TRBV15 to TRBJ1-3, with 10 bases aligning to TRBD1. In germline, CDR1 is LNHNV, CDR2 YYDKDF (reference sequence). The V and J ends lost 5 bases and 3 bases, in that order; junction bases with no gene match: 10. The CDR3 is made up of 17 amino acids. CDR3 sequence reads: CATSRRADRGYGNTIYF. DNA for the CDR3: TGTGCCACCAGCCGTAGGGCGGACAGGGGGTATGGAAACACCATATATTTT.

The V call is TRBV28, the J call TRBJ1-5; possibly TRBD1 for D (6 bases). CDR1 MDHEN and CDR2 SYDVKM come from the germline V gene. V was cut by 2 bases and J by 4 bases, with 21 bases left in between. This CDR3 region has 18 residues. CDR3 nucleotides: TGTGCCAGCAGTTTAGTCTTTGTGGTGGGGGGCAAGAATCAGCCCCAGCATTTT. Protein product: CASSLVFVVGGKNQPQHF.

V usage is TRBV7-9 and J usage is TRBJ2-2, with 12 bases identical to TRBD1. The germline gives CDR1 SEHNR, CDR2 FQNEAQ (reference sequence). V was pared by 4 bases and J by 7 bases, with 13 bases of the junction left unmatched. The CDR3 is made up of 18 amino acids. CDR3 sequence reads: CASSSSPGTGGTIGELFF. The DNA of the CDR3 is TGTGCCAGCAGCTCGTCACCCGGGACAGGGGGCACAATCGGGGAGCTGTTTTTT.

Here the CDR3 reads CASSELGWKNTEAFF. The CDR3 nucleotides read TGCGCCAGCAGCGAACTTGGGTGGAAGAACACTGAAGCTTTCTTT. The chain combines TRBV5-1 with TRBJ1-1; D gene uncertain. There are 15 residues in the CDR3. Trimming took off 4 bases at V and 1 base at J, with 14 bases between the two ends. Germline CDR1 is SGHRS and CDR2 is YFSETQ. Full variable domain (rest looked up from reference TRBV5-1 and TRBJ1-1): KAGVTQTPRYLIKTRGQQVTLSCSPISGHRSVSWYQQTPGQGLQFLFEYFSETQRNKGNFPGRFSGRQFSNSRSEMNVSTLELGDSALYLCASSELGWKNTEAFFGQGTRLTVV.

The rearrangement joins TRBV11-2 to TRBJ1-4, with D perhaps matching TRBD1 (5 bases). This CDR3 spans 17 amino acids. Trimming left V 3 bases short and J 4 bases short, with 18 bases between. Germline CDR1 and CDR2: SGHAT and FQNNGV. The CDR3 loop is CASSFVKLGDGNEKLFF. In DNA form, the CDR3 reads TGTGCCAGCAGCTTCGTAAAGCTCGGGGACGGTAATGAAAAACTGTTTTTT.

The chain couples TRBV7-2 to TRBJ1-2; D call uncertain. This CDR3 is built from 14 residues. The V gene lost 5 bases and the J gene lost 0 bases, with 10 bases spanning the gap. CDR1 and CDR2 from the germline V gene are SGHTA and FQGNSA. The CDR3 is CASSRSRSNYGYTF. The CDR3 DNA sequence: TGTGCCAGCAGCCGATCACGTTCTAACTATGGCTACACCTTC. The entire variable domain, with the rest obtained from reference TRBV7-2 and TRBJ1-2, is as follows: GAGVSQSPSNKVTEKGKDVELRCDPISGHTALYWYRQSLGQGLEFLIYFQGNSAPDKSGLPSDRFSAERTGGSVSTLTIQRTQQEDSAVYLCASSRSRSNYGYTFGSGTRLTVV.

Notes on this clone: Within the sample, other DNA sequences also encode this same CDR3. The chain uses TRBV5-1 and TRBJ1-1, with D possibly TRBD1 on 5 matching bases. CDR1 SGHRS and CDR2 YFSETQ come from the germline V gene. The CDR3 has 14 residues. V lost 1 base and J lost 0, with 7 bases in between. The CDR3 DNA follows: TGCGCCAGCAGCTTGAGGGGAATGAACACTGAAGCTTTCTTT. Its translation is CASSLRGMNTEAFF.

The chain is built from TRBV5-4 and TRBJ2-4; D call uncertain. Looked up from germline, CDR1 is SGHNT and CDR2 is YYREEE (reference sequence). CDR3 length equals 17 residues. V shed 2 bases and J shed 0 bases, with 15 bases lying between them. CDR3 sequence reads: CASSLGRSDLAKNIQYF. CDR3 nucleotides: TGTGCCAGCAGCTTAGGCAGGAGTGATTTAGCCAAAAACATTCAGTACTTC.

V gene TRBV19 combines with J gene TRBJ1-1; D unclear. In germline, CDR1 is LNHDA, CDR2 SQIVND (reference sequence). This CDR3 region has 15 residues. V shed 5 bases and J shed 0 bases, with 13 bases lying between them. The CDR3 DNA reads as TGTGCCAGTAGTCGTCTAGGAAGACTGAACACTGAAGCTTTCTTT. It specifies CASSRLGRLNTEAFF.

This chain uses TRBV5-6 with TRBJ2-1, with D unresolved. Germline CDR1 and CDR2: SGHDT and YYEEEE. This CDR3 is built from 11 residues. V was clipped by 4 bases and J by 8 bases, with 7 bases between them. CDR3 sequence (DNA): TGTGCCAGCAGCCTGGGATATGAGCAGTTCTTC. Residues: CASSLGYEQFF.

To note about this clone: A read error may account for a junction end that differs from germline. The chain joins TRBV9 to TRBJ2-2; no firm D call. There are 11 residues in the CDR3. CDR1 is SGDLS, CDR2 YYNGEE, per germline. The CDR3 spells CASKNPGELFF. Written as DNA, the CDR3 is TGTGCCAGCAAGAACCCCGGGGAGCTGTTTTTT.

The chain employs TRBV5-4 and TRBJ2-7, with D unresolved. The CDR3 loop spans 15 amino acids. The germline V gene has CDR1 SGHNT and CDR2 YYREEE (reference sequence). Trimming left V 7 bases short and J 6 bases short, with 23 bases between. CDR3 in DNA: TGTGCCAGCTCCTCAGCTGGCTATGTAGGTTTCGAGCAGTACTTC. This codes for CASSSAGYVGFEQYF. Drawing the rest from reference TRBV5-4 and TRBJ2-7, the complete variable domain is ETGVTQSPTHLIKTRGQQVTLRCSSQSGHNTVSWYQQALGQGPQFIFQYYREEENGRGNFPPRFSGLQFPNYSSELNVNALELDDSALYLCASSSAGYVGFEQYFGPGTRLTVT.

CDR3 sequence: CSVVLGLAGGDTQYF. The CDR3 nucleotides are TGCAGCGTTGTATTAGGACTAGCGGGGGGAGATACGCAGTATTTT. The rearrangement uses TRBV29-1 and TRBJ2-3, with 14 bases aligning to TRBD2. The CDR3 sequence is 15 residues long. V dropped 4 bases and J dropped 5; count of bases not matched to a gene: 5. Germline assignment: CDR1 SQVTM and CDR2 ANQGSEA.

The chain has TRBV21-1 and TRBJ2-7. TRBV21-1 is a documented pseudogene. This CDR3 is built from 15 residues. Here the CDR3 reads CASSKMTVSSYEQYF. For the CDR3, the DNA is TGTGCCAGCAGCAAAATGACCGTGAGCTCCTACGAGCAGTACTTC.

The chain links TRBV5-5 to TRBJ2-7, with TRBD2 matching over 7 bases. The junction had 10 bases not matched to a gene; V was cut back by 3 bases and J by 7 bases. The CDR3 sequence is 14 residues long. Germline V gene lookup returns CDR1 SGHKS and CDR2 YYEKEE (reference sequence). The CDR3 sequence is CASSSGTTTGEQYF. The CDR3 bases are TGTGCCAGCAGCTCCGGGACTACAACTGGGGAGCAGTACTTC.

Only one count was recorded for this clone. The chain joins TRBV7-9 to TRBJ2-1; D might be TRBD2 (5 bases). The CDR3 contains 15 residues. V dropped 1 base and J dropped 6 bases, with 13 bases sitting between them. Germline-derived CDR1 and CDR2 are SEHNR and FQNEAQ (reference sequence). CDR3 in amino acids: CASSLDLGVFNEQFF. The DNA of the CDR3 is TGTGCCAGCAGCTTAGACCTCGGGGTTTTCAATGAGCAGTTCTTC.

The V gene is TRBV7-6, the J gene TRBJ1-5; the D gene is possibly TRBD1 (5 bases). The V end was cut by 1 base, the J end by 3 bases, with 10 bases between. The CDR3 is 15 residues long. Per the germline V gene, CDR1 is SGHVS and CDR2 is FNYEAQ. Here the CDR3 DNA reads TGTGCCAGCAGCTTAGGGGCAGGGCCCAATCAGCCCCAGCATTTT. Residues: CASSLGAGPNQPQHF.

This chain links TRBV2 with TRBJ2-7; D is undetermined. From germline, CDR1 is SNHLY and CDR2 FYNNEI. The CDR3 covers 14 residues. Between the trimmed V and J ends, which lost 7 bases and 0 bases, there was a span of 13 bases. The CDR3 is CASIRAYLSYEQYF. The CDR3 bases are TGTGCCAGCATTAGGGCCTACCTCTCCTACGAGCAGTACTTC.

The rearrangement links TRBV6-6 to TRBJ1-5; D is undetermined. Germline V gives CDR1 MNHNY, CDR2 SVGAGI (reference sequence). The V end lost 5 bases, the J end lost 0 bases, and 11 bases lay between the germline ends. The CDR3 runs to 15 residues. CDR3 DNA sequence: TGTGCCAGCAGTCCTCGCCCGTATAGCAATCAGCCCCAGCATTTT. This encodes CASSPRPYSNQPQHF.

The chain combines TRBV2 with TRBJ1-1; unclear D gene. CDR3 length: 8 residues. V shed 8 bases and J shed 8 bases, with 3 bases lying between them. Per the germline V gene, CDR1 is SNHLY and CDR2 is FYNNEI. CDR3 sequence reads: CASGEAFF. In DNA, the CDR3 is TGTGCCAGCGGAGAAGCTTTCTTT. Filled out from reference TRBV2 and TRBJ1-1, the complete variable domain reads EPEVTQTPSHQVTQMGQEVILRCVPISNHLYFYWYRQILGQKVEFLVSFYNNEISEKSEIFDDQFSVERPDGSNFTLKIRSTKLEDSAMYFCASGEAFFGQGTRLTVV.

This clone has only a few counts. The J gene is TRBJ1-1, the V gene TRBV30; 8 bases align to TRBD1. Germline-derived CDR1 and CDR2 are GTSNPN and SVGIG (reference sequence). Trimming cost V 3 bases and J 10 bases; bases outside gene matches: 7. CDR3 size: 12 residues. The CDR3 nucleotides read TGTGCCTGGAGCGAGGGACAGGTTAGAGCTTTCTTT. Its translation is CAWSEGQVRAFF.

The genes are TRBV5-5 and TRBJ2-7; TRBD2 aligns across 7 bases. The ends lost 2 bases at V and 9 bases at J; junction bases unmatched: 8. The CDR3 sequence is 13 residues long. Germline CDR1 SGHKS, CDR2 YYEKEE (reference sequence). The CDR3 nucleotides read TGTGCCAGCAGCTTTAGGGCTAGCGGCTTGCAGTACTTC. Encoded protein: CASSFRASGLQYF. Full variable domain (outside the CDR3, taken from reference TRBV5-5 and TRBJ2-7): DAGVTQSPTHLIKTRGQQVTLRCSPISGHKSVSWYQQVLGQGPQFIFQYYEKEERGRGNFPDRFSARQFPNYSSELNVNALLLGDSALYLCASSFRASGLQYFGPGTRLTVT.

V is TRBV29-1 and J is TRBJ1-1, with unresolved D. This CDR3 has 15 amino acids. V lost 8 bases, J lost 0 bases, and 19 bases lay in between. CDR1 and CDR2 (germline): SQVTM, ANQGSEA. CDR3 DNA sequence: TGCAGCACTAAGGACGGTTTTTACATGAACACTGAAGCTTTCTTT. Residues: CSTKDGFYMNTEAFF.

This sequence joins TRBV19 and TRBJ2-2; D is ambiguous. The germline V gene encodes CDR1 LNHDA and CDR2 SQIVND (reference sequence). CDR3 length: 13 amino acids. Trimming removed 5 bases from V and 6 bases from J, with 10 bases in between. CDR3 nucleotides: TGTGCCAGTAGTTCAATGCTCGCCGGGGAGCTGTTTTTT. The encoded protein is CASSSMLAGELFF.

This clone showed up just once. This sample also contains other DNA sequences that code for the same CDR3. V gene TRBV18 combines with J gene TRBJ2-7, with a tentative D call TRBD1 (5 bases). Germline V gene lookup returns CDR1 KGHSH and CDR2 LQKENI. The CDR3 has 11 residues. V dropped 2 bases and J dropped 6 bases, with 5 bases sitting between them. CDR3 in amino acids: CASSPGAEQYF. CDR3 coding DNA: TGTGCCAGCTCACCAGGGGCCGAGCAGTACTTC.

The chain links TRBV27 to TRBJ2-7; D call uncertain. The CDR3 runs 11 residues. Germline CDR1 reads MNHEY; CDR2 reads SMNVEV (reference sequence). Trimming removed 7 bases at V and 3 bases at J, with 7 bases between. CDR3 DNA: TGTGCCAGCACAGCCGGCTACGAGCAGTACTTC. Translation gives CASTAGYEQYF.

This chain joins TRBV7-2 and TRBJ1-5, with D hard to call. The ends were cut back, 5 bases at V and 3 bases at J, with 14 bases in the middle. The CDR3 loop spans 15 amino acids. Germline V gene data show CDR1 as SGHTA and CDR2 as FQGNSA. CDR3 in DNA: TGTGCCAGCAGCAATAGTGGGCAGATCAATCAGCCCCAGCATTTT. Protein: CASSNSGQINQPQHF.